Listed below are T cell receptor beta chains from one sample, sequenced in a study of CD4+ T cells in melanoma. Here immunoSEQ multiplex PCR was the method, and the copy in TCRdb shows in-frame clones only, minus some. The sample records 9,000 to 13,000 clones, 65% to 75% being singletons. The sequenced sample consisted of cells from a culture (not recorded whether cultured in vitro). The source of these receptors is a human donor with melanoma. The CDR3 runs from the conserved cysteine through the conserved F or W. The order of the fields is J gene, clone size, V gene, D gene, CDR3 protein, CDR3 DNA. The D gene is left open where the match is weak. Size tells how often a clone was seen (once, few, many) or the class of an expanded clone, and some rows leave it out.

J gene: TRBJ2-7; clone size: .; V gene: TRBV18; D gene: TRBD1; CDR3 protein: CASRPWTGDEQYF; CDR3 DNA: TGTGCCAGCCGGCCATGGACAGGGGACGAGCAGTACTTC
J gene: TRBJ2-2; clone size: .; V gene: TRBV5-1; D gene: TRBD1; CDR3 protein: CASSQDRAGTGELFF; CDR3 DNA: TGCGCCAGCAGCCAAGACAGGGCCGGGACCGGGGAGCTGTTTTTT
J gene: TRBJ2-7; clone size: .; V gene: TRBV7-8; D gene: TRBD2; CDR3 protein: CASSGPRRAGGSSYEQYF; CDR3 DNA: TGTGCCAGCAGCGGCCCTAGGAGGGCGGGGGGTTCCTCCTACGAGCAGTACTTC
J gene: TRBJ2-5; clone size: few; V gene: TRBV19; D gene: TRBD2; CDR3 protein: CASSMRLAGETQYF; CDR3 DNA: TGTGCCAGTAGTATGCGACTAGCGGGCGAGACCCAGTACTTC
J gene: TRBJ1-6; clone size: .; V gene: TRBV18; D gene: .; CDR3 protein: CASSPLQETDSPLHF; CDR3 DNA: TGTGCCAGCTCACCACTACAGGAGACAGATTCACCCCTCCACTTT
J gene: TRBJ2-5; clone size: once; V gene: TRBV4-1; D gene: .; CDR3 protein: CASSQVGTYQETQYF; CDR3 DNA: TGCGCCAGCAGCCAAGTCGGGACGTACCAAGAGACCCAGTACTTC
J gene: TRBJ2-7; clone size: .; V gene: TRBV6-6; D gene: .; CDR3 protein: CASKGTFPTTYEQYF; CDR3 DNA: TGTGCCAGCAAGGGTACTTTCCCAACGACCTACGAGCAGTACTTC
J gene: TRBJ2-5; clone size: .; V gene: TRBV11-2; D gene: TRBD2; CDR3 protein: CASSSLAGIYQETQYF; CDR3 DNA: TGTGCCAGCAGCTCACTAGCGGGGATCTACCAAGAGACCCAGTACTTC
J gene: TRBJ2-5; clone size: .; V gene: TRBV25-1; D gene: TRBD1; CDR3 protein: CASSGWTGEQETQYF; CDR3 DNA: TGTGCCAGCAGTGGATGGACAGGGGAGCAAGAGACCCAGTACTTC
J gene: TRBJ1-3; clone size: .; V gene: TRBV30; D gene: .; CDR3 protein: CAWSSAVESRRNSGNTIYF; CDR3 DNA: TGTGCCTGGAGCTCCGCCGTTGAGTCTCGACGAAACTCTGGAAACACCATATATTTT
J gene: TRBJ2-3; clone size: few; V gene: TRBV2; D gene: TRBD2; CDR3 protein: CASSPGTSVADTQYF; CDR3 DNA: TGTGCCAGCAGCCCTGGGACTAGCGTAGCAGATACGCAGTATTTT
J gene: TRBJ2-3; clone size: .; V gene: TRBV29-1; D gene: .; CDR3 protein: CSVAGSYRGTDTQYF; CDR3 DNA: TGCAGCGTAGCCGGGTCATACCGCGGGACAGATACGCAGTATTTT
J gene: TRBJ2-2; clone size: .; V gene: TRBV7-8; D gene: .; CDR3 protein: CASTLFPGLLNTGELFF; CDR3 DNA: TGTGCCAGCACCCTATTCCCGGGACTCTTGAACACCGGGGAGCTGTTTTTT
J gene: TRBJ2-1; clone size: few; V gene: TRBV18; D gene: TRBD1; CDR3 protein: CASSQTSGTGFITQFF; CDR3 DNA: TGTGCCAGCTCACAAACTTCCGGGACAGGTTTTATTACGCAGTTCTTC
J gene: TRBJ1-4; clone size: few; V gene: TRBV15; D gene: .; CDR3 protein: CATSRDLPGTGEKLFF; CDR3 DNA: TGTGCCACCAGCAGAGATCTTCCGGGGACCGGTGAAAAACTGTTTTTT
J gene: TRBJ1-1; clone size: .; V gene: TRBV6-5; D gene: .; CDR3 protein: CASSYSWRSMNTEAFF; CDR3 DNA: TGTGCCAGCAGTTACTCCTGGCGTTCCATGAACACTGAAGCTTTCTTT
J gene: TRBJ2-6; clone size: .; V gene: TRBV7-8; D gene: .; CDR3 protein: CASSPQYSGANVLTF; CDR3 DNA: TGTGCCAGCAGCCCCCAATACTCTGGGGCCAACGTCCTGACTTTC
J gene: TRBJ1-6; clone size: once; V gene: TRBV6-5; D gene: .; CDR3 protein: CASSYWGDSPLHF; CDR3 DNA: TGTGCCAGCAGTTACTGGGGAGATTCACCCCTCCACTTT
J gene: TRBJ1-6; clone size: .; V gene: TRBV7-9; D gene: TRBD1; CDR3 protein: CASSSGTGPQSPLHF; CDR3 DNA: TGTGCCAGCAGCTCGGGGACAGGTCCACAGTCACCCCTCCACTTT
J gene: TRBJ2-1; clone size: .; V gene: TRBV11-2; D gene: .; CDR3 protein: CASSPWQGNEQFF; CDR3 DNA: TGTGCCAGCAGCCCGTGGCAGGGGAATGAGCAGTTCTTC
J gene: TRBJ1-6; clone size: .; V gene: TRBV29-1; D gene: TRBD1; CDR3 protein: CSVGDRDSPPHF; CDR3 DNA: TGCAGCGTTGGGGACAGGGATTCACCCCCCCACTTT
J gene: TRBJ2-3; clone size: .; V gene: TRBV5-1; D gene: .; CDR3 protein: CASSLDTDTDTQYF; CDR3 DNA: TGCGCCAGCAGCTTGGACACCGACACAGATACGCAGTATTTT
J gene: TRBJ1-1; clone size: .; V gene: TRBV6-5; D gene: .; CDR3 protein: CASIAEVGAFF; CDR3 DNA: TGTGCCAGCATCGCGGAGGTAGGGGCTTTCTTT
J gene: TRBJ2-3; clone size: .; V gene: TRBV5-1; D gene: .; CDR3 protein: CASSVQGGGTDTQYF; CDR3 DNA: TGCGCCAGCAGCGTACAGGGTGGGGGGACAGATACGCAGTATTTT
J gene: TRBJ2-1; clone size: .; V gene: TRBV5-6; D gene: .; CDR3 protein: CASSSGPRDEQFF; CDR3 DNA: TGTGCCAGCAGCTCCGGCCCTAGAGATGAGCAGTTCTTC
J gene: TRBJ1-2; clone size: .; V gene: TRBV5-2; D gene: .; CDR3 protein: CASSFLANYGYTF; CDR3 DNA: TGTGCCAGCAGCTTTTTGGCTAACTATGGCTACACCTTC
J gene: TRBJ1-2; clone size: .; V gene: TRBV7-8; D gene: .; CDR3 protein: CASSPQTNYGYTF; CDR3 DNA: TGTGCCAGCAGCCCGCAGACCAACTATGGCTACACCTTC
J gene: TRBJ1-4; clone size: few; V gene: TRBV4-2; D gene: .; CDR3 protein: CASSPPPDHEKLFF; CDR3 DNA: TGTGCCAGCAGCCCCCCCCCGGATCATGAAAAACTGTTTTTT
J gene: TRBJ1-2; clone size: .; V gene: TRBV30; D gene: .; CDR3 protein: CAYHRAGDGYTF; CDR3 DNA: TGTGCCTACCACAGAGCGGGGGATGGCTACACCTTC
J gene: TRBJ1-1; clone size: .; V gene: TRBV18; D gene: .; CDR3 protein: CASSPPGVRAMNTEAFF; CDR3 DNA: TGTGCCAGCTCACCACCGGGGGTCAGGGCGATGAACACTGAAGCTTTCTTT
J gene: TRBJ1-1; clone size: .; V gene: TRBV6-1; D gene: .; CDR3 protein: CASEGRAGAEAFF; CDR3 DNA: TGTGCCAGCGAGGGCAGGGCGGGGGCTGAAGCTTTCTTT
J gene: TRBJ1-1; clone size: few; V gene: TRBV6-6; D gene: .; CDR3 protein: CASRNRGENTEAFF; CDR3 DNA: TGTGCCAGCAGGAATCGTGGGGAGAACACTGAAGCTTTCTTT
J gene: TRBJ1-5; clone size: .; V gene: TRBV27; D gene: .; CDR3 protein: CASSYKDSNQPQHF; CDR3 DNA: TGTGCCAGCAGTTACAAGGATTCCAATCAGCCCCAGCATTTT
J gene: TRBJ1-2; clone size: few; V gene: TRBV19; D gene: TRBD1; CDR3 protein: CASRLQTTGAYGYTF; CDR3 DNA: TGTGCCAGCCGATTACAAACGACAGGGGCCTATGGCTACACCTTC
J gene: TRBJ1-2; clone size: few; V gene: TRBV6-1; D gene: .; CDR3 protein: CASIDRYYGYTF; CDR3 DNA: TGTGCCAGCATCGACCGCTACTATGGCTACACCTTC
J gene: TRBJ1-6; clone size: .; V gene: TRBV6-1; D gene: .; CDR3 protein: CASMRAGDGSPLHF; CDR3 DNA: TGTGCCAGCATGCGAGCCGGGGACGGTTCACCCCTCCACTTT
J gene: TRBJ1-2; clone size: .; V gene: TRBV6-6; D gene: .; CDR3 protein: CASSLLPAATNYGYTF; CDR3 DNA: TGTGCCAGCAGCCTACTTCCGGCGGCTACTAACTATGGCTACACCTTC
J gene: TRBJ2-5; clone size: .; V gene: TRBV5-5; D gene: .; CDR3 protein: CASSTYRGGETQYF; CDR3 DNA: TGTGCCAGCAGCACTTACAGGGGGGGAGAGACCCAGTACTTC
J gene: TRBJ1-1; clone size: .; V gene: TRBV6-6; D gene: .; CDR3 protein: CASTPTGKNTEAFF; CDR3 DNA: TGTGCCAGCACCCCGACAGGAAAGAACACTGAAGCTTTCTTT
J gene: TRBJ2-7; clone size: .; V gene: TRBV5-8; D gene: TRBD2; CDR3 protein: CASSVTGSGTIEQYF; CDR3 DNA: TGTGCCAGCAGCGTGACGGGATCCGGGACTATCGAGCAGTACTTC
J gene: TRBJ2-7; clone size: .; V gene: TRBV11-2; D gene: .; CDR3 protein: CASSQLAGLPPYEQYF; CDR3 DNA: TGTGCCAGCAGCCAGCTGGCGGGGCTACCACCCTACGAGCAGTACTTC
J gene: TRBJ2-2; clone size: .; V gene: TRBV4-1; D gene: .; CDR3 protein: CASSYPDPTGELFF; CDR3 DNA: TGCGCCAGCAGCTACCCGGACCCTACCGGGGAGCTGTTTTTT
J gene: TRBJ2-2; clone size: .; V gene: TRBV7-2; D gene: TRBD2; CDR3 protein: CASSFGGGRTGELFF; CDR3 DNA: TGTGCCAGCAGCTTTGGCGGGGGAAGGACCGGGGAGCTGTTTTTT
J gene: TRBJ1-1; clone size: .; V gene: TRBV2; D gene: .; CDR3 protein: CASSEELRVRPFF; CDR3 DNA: TGTGCCAGCAGTGAGGAGCTCAGGGTCAGGCCTTTCTTT
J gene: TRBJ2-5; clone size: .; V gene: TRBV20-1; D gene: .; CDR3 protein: CSAGGPKTQYF; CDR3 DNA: TGCAGTGCGGGGGGGCCGAAGACCCAGTACTTC
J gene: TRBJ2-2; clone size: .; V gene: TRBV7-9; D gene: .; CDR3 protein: CASSLQGPNTGELFF; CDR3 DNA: TGTGCCAGCAGCTTACAGGGGCCGAACACCGGGGAGCTGTTTTTT
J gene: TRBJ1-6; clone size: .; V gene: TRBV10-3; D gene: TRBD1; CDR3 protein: CAISVTPPTGGGSPLHF; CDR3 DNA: TGTGCCATCAGTGTAACCCCCCCGACAGGGGGCGGTTCACCCCTCCACTTT
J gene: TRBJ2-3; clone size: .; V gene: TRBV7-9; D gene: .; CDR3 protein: CASSLGVGPADTQYF; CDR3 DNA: TGTGCCAGCAGCTTGGGCGTCGGTCCGGCAGATACGCAGTATTTT
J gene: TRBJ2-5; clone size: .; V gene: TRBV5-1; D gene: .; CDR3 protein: CASSLEIGRPGEETQYF; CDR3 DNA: TGCGCCAGCAGCTTGGAAATTGGCAGGCCGGGCGAAGAGACCCAGTACTTC
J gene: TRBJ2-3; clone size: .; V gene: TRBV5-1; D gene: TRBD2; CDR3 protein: CASTRGGSTDTQYF; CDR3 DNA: TGCGCCAGCACCCGGGGGGGTAGCACAGATACGCAGTATTTT
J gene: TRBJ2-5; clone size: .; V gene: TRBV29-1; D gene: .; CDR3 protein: CSVEKGGYQETQYF; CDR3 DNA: TGCAGCGTTGAAAAGGGGGGGTACCAAGAGACCCAGTACTTC
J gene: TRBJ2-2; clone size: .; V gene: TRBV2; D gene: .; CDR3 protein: CATNRPGELFF; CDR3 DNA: TGTGCCACCAATCGACCCGGGGAGCTGTTTTTT
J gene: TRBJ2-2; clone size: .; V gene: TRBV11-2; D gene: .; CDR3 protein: CASSFGLINTGELFF; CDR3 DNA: TGTGCCAGCAGCTTCGGGCTGATTAACACCGGGGAGCTGTTTTTT
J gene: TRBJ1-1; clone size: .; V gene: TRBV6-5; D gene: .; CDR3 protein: CASRGRNPDTEAFF; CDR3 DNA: TGTGCCAGCAGGGGACGGAATCCAGACACTGAAGCTTTCTTT
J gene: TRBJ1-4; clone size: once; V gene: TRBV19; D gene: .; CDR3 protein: CASSRSATNEKLFF; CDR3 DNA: TGTGCCAGTAGTAGGTCTGCGACTAATGAAAAACTGTTTTTT